The following is a T cell receptor beta chain sequence with its context. Some clones are missing from TCRdb's copy, which holds only in-frame ones; the method was immunoSEQ multiplex PCR. The profile shows approximately 44,000 clones, 80% to 95% of them singletons. This entry comes from a study of T cell changes during pregnancy in multiple sclerosis. This CDR3 contains 14 residues. Germline-derived CDR1 and CDR2 are SGHRS and YFSETQ. The V end was cut by 2 bases, the J end by 3 bases, with 12 bases between. The sequence was obtained from a female donor with multiple sclerosis, enrolled in a pregnancy study. This sample comprised CD4+ T cells from peripheral blood mononuclear cells, obtained in the first trimester of pregnancy. The V gene is TRBV5-1, the J gene TRBJ2-7, with D possibly TRBD2 on 5 matching bases. CDR3 nucleotides: TGCGCCAGCAGCTTCGAGGGAGACCACTACGAGCAGTACTTC. It encodes CASSFEGDHYEQYF.